Following are 27 T cell receptor beta chains from one sample sequenced in a study of tumor-infiltrating lymphocytes in primary liver carcinoma (dated by TCRdb to 2016 to 2017). Sequencing was carried out with an Illumina HiSeq 2500. Using a constant-region primer and ProtoScript II reverse transcriptase, TCRbeta-specific cDNA was reverse-transcribed from about 540 ng total RNA. The TCRbeta libraries were prepared through three rounds of nested multiplex PCR following a slightly modified ARM-PCR procedure. Multiplex TRBV1-TRBV30 forward primers and a Cbeta reverse primer were used in the first two PCR rounds, each of which was run for about 10 cycles. TCRdb reanalyzed the raw reads on its own, using fastp at Q25 for trimming and MiXCR for clone calling, and kept in-frame beta chains. Under each unique CDR3 protein, matching rows form one entry showing the most common genes and DNA. In all, the sample holds approximately 310,000 distinct CDR3 sequences, and 65% of those were seen once. Of the sample, approximately 9.4% falls within the top ten clones.

Blood RNA was extracted from unsorted whole blood using TRIzol reagent, and germline DNA was obtained with the DNeasy Blood & Tissue kit. Source material: peripheral blood. The receptor set was obtained from a man aged 40-55 years with primary liver carcinoma and hepatitis B virus infection.

As concerns this clonotype: The junction does not match germline at one end; this may be a read error. This chain connects TRBV11-2 to TRBJ2-6, with D possibly being TRBD1 or TRBD2 (5 bases each). Germline loops: CDR1 SGHAT, CDR2 FQNNGV. The CDR3 spans 14 residues. Here the CDR3 DNA reads TGTGCCAGCAGCTTAGGCACCGGGGCCAACATCCTGACCTTC. It specifies CASSLGTGANILTF.

Worth noting for this clonotype: One base away lies a much larger clone, so this may be a sequencing read error. The CDR3 region is CAISSAERRETQYF. CDR3 nucleotide sequence: TGTGCCATCAGTTCAGCGGAGCGTAGAGAGACCCAGTACTTC. The rearrangement uses TRBV6-5 and TRBJ2-5; possible D gene TRBD2, 5 bases. Germline V gene data show CDR1 as MNHEY and CDR2 as SVGAGI. The CDR3 consists of 14 residues.

This clonotype was seen repeatedly, ten times or more. The gene calls are TRBV14 and TRBJ2-2; either TRBD1 or TRBD2 may supply D (5 bases each). The CDR3 sequence is 15 residues long. In germline, CDR1 is SGHDN, CDR2 FVKESK. Trimming took off 1 base at V and 6 bases at J, with 12 bases between the two ends. The CDR3 bases are TGTGCCAGCAGCCAAGGGACAAGGCGGGCCGGGGAGCTGTTTTTT. This codes for CASSQGTRRAGELFF. The entire variable domain, with the rest obtained from reference TRBV14 and TRBJ2-2, is as follows: EAGVTQFPSHSVIEKGQTVTLRCDPISGHDNLYWYRRVMGKEIKFLLHFVKESKQDESGMPNNRFLAERTGGTYSTLKVQPAELEDSGVYFCASSQGTRRAGELFFGEGSRLTVL.

The genes are TRBV28 and TRBJ2-7, with a possible D match to TRBD1 (5 bases). Germline-derived CDR1 and CDR2 are MDHEN and SYDVKM. This CDR3 is built from 15 residues. V was trimmed by 7 bases and J by 1 base, leaving 17 bases between them. The CDR3, as DNA: TGTGCCAGCAATACGGTTGGGGCAGGGTCCTACGAGCAGTACTTC. Protein sequence: CASNTVGAGSYEQYF.

The rearrangement links TRBV6-1 to TRBJ2-7, with D possibly being TRBD2 (5 bases). The V and J ends lost 7 bases and 4 bases respectively, with 29 bases between them. The CDR3 contains 18 residues. Germline CDR1 is MNHNS and CDR2 is SASEGT. In DNA, the CDR3 is TGTGCCAGCACTGAGCGGCTAACCGGGCCCCAAAATGGGTACGAGCAGTACTTC. Its translation: CASTERLTGPQNGYEQYF.

V and J are TRBV11-1 and TRBJ2-1; 9 nucleotides agree with TRBD2. The V gene's germline CDR1 is SGHAT and CDR2 FQDESV (reference sequence). Trimming removed 6 bases from V and 6 bases from J; junction bases left unmatched: 9. The length of the CDR3 is 15 residues. The CDR3 DNA reads as TGTGCCAGCAGTAAGGGGACTAGCTGGATCAATGAGCAGTTCTTC. It encodes CASSKGTSWINEQFF.

About this clonotype: At one end, the junction sequence differs from germline, possibly due to a read error. This chain links TRBV5-5 with TRBJ2-3; TRBD2 matches 12 bases. The CDR3 runs 16 residues. Germline CDR1 SGHKS, CDR2 YYEKEE (reference sequence). The DNA for the CDR3 is TGTGTCAGCAGCTTAGGGACTAGCGGGAGCACAGATACGCAGTATTTT. The encoded protein is CVSSLGTSGSTDTQYF.

On this clonotype: A read error may account for a junction end that differs from germline. J is TRBJ2-1 and V is TRBV6-1, with 12 bases aligning to TRBD2. There are 14 residues in the CDR3. Germline assignment: CDR1 MNHNS and CDR2 SASEGT. CDR3 nucleotides: TGTGTCAGCGCGGCTAGCGGGGGGGTCAATGAGCAGTTCTTC. Translated: CVSAASGGVNEQFF.

Of note for this clonotype: A much larger clone differs by one base, so this may be a read error. This chain joins TRBV28 and TRBJ1-4; the match to TRBD1 covers 8 bases. V lost 5 bases and J lost 8; bases outside the gene matches: 10. Germline CDR1 is MDHEN and CDR2 is SYDVKM. CDR3 size: 15 residues. The CDR3 sequence is CASSRTGRGREKLFF. DNA of the CDR3: TGTGCCAGCAGTCGAACGGGCAGGGGGCGAGAAAAACTGTTTTTT.

A remark on this clonotype: A much larger clone lies one base from this, so it may be a read error. This chain connects TRBV6-1 to TRBJ2-7, with TRBD1 matching over 8 bases. Trimming took 9 bases from V and 7 from J; bases not matched to a gene: 11. CDR3 length: 13 residues. CDR1 and CDR2 (germline): MNHNS, SASEGT. The CDR3 sequence: CARGSTGGDEQYF. CDR3 nucleotides: TGTGCCAGAGGTAGTACAGGGGGTGATGAGCAGTACTTC.

This clonotype was counted a few times. This may be a read error, as it is one base from a much larger clone. The chain uses TRBV29-1 and TRBJ2-5, with D uncertain. From germline, CDR1 is SQVTM and CDR2 ANQGSEA. This CDR3 is 12 amino acids long. CDR3 region: CSVYRYQEIQYF. As DNA, the CDR3 is TGCAGCGTTTACCGGTACCAAGAGATCCAGTACTTC.

V gene TRBV29-1 combines with J gene TRBJ1-2; 7 bases align to TRBD1. This CDR3 has 14 residues. Per germline, CDR1 SQVTM and CDR2 ANQGSEA. CDR3 DNA sequence: TGCATCGTCCTCCCTGACAGGGACATGAGTGGCTACACCTTC. It is translated as CIVLPDRDMSGYTF.

Of note for this clonotype: This is likely a read error, given that the CDR3 carries no conserved phenylalanine or tryptophan at its end. The V call is TRBV4-3, the J call TRBJ2-2; possible D gene TRBD1, 6 bases. Germline V gene sequence: CDR1 LGHNA, CDR2 YSLEER. The CDR3 is 18 amino acids. The CDR3 bases are TGCGCCAGCAGCCAAGAGCCCGGTTCCCTGTGGGACACCGAGGAGCTGTTTCTT. Translation gives CASSQEPGSLWDTEELFL.

Turning to this clonotype: A read error may explain this, as a much larger clone is one base away. The chain employs TRBV4-1 and TRBJ2-1; D is unclear. V gave up 8 bases and J gave up 4 bases, with 18 bases separating them. The CDR3 loop spans 15 amino acids. CDR1 and CDR2 from the germline V gene are MGHRA and YSYEKL. CDR3 nucleotides: TGCGCCAGCGGCCCCCTAGTGGGAAGTTACAATGAGCAGTTCTTC. Its translation: CASGPLVGSYNEQFF.

About this clonotype itself: Its ends do not fully match the called genes, so a read error is possible. The V call is TRBV11-2, the J call TRBJ1-2; no clear D. CDR3 length: 14 amino acids. Germline lookup yields CDR1 SGHAT and CDR2 FQNNGV. The DNA of the CDR3 is TGTGTCAGCAGCAATCCGACACTGGGCTTAGGCTACACCTTC. This translates into CVSSNPTLGLGYTF.

For this clonotype: The conserved final phenylalanine or tryptophan is absent from the CDR3, which likely points to a read error. The DNA is omitted, as the CDR3 cannot be located on it reliably, and the CDR3 follows TCRdb's listing. The CDR3 loop reads CASSFEGNSPFHL. The rearrangement links TRBV11-1 to TRBJ1-6. CDR1 is SGHAT and CDR2 is FQDESV in the germline V gene (reference sequence). The CDR3 comprises 13 residues, both ends counted.

This clonotype was recorded at least ten times. The chain couples TRBV4-2 to TRBJ2-5, with D unresolved. V was pared by 4 bases and J by 2 bases, with 8 bases between. This CDR3 is 13 amino acids long. Germline V gene data show CDR1 as LGHNA and CDR2 as YNFKEQ. The DNA for the CDR3 is TGTGCCAGCAGCCCCAACAGACAAGAGACCCAGTACTTC. Translation: CASSPNRQETQYF.

This clonotype was detected ten times or more. The chain combines TRBV11-2 with TRBJ2-7; D uncertain. V lost 1 base to trimming and J lost 7 bases, with 11 bases between them. The CDR3 is 13 residues long. CDR1 and CDR2 (germline): SGHAT, FQNNGV. CDR3 residues: CASSLVGSKEQYF. CDR3 DNA: TGTGCCAGCAGCTTAGTGGGCTCGAAGGAGCAGTACTTC. Filled out from reference TRBV11-2 and TRBJ2-7, the complete variable domain reads EAGVAQSPRYKIIEKRQSVAFWCNPISGHATLYWYQQILGQGPKLLIQFQNNGVVDDSQLPKDRFSAERLKGVDSTLKIQPAKLEDSAVYLCASSLVGSKEQYFGPGTRLTVT.

This clonotype was observed once. It may be a read error: a sequence one base away is much more abundant. No conserved phenylalanine or tryptophan ends this CDR3, so it is likely a read error. The rearrangement links TRBV4-2 to TRBJ2-7; 11 bases match TRBD2. The CDR3 is 16 residues long. Per the germline V gene, CDR1 is LGHNA and CDR2 is YNFKEQ. The CDR3 here is CASSQGLAGGPYEQYL. The DNA for the CDR3 is TGCGCCAGCAGCCAAGGATTAGCGGGAGGGCCATACGAGCAGTACCTC.

This clonotype was seen at least ten times. V usage is TRBV10-3 and J usage is TRBJ2-3; D unclear. With 6 bases removed from V and 5 bases from J, the gap between germline ends came to 9 bases. CDR1 is ENHRY and CDR2 is SYGVKD in the germline V gene. This CDR3 region has 12 residues. The CDR3 DNA sequence: TGTGCCATCAGCGAGATGCGAGATACGCAGTATTTT. As protein: CAISEMRDTQYF.

This clonotype has ten or more counts. The chain links TRBV29-1 to TRBJ2-1, with D possibly matching TRBD2 (5 bases). CDR1 and CDR2 (germline): SQVTM, ANQGSEA. Trimming took 1 base from V and 10 from J, leaving 17 bases between them. This CDR3 spans 14 amino acids. CDR3 nucleotides: TGCAGCGTTGAAGTTGGATGGGGAAGGAGGGAGCAGTTCTTC. Residues: CSVEVGWGRREQFF.

The table lists this clonotype with many counts. This rearrangement joins TRBV12-3 or TRBV12-4 to TRBJ1-4, with D possibly TRBD1 on 6 matching bases. The ends were cut back, 6 bases at V and 6 bases at J, with 8 bases in the middle. The CDR3 is 12 amino acids. The CDR3 loop is CASRQGYEKLFF. CDR3 coding DNA: TGTGCCAGCAGGCAGGGGTATGAAAAACTGTTTTTT.

The chain couples TRBV7-9 to TRBJ1-6; 10 bases match TRBD1. CDR3 size: 18 residues. V shed 5 bases and J 6 bases; nucleotides not matched to a gene: 13. Germline V gene lookup returns CDR1 SEHNR and CDR2 FQNEAQ (reference sequence). In DNA form, the CDR3 reads TGTGCCAGCAGCCCGTTTTTGGGACAGGGGATGGGTAATTCACCCCTCCACTTT. Protein sequence: CASSPFLGQGMGNSPLHF.

As regards this clonotype: The junction departs from the called germline gene at one end, perhaps through a read error. This chain links TRBV30 with TRBJ1-4; 11 bases fit TRBD1. The germline gives CDR1 GTSNPN, CDR2 SVGIG (reference sequence). This CDR3 spans 13 amino acids. Written as DNA, the CDR3 is TGTGCCTGGAGACCCGGGACAGGGGGAAAACTGTCTTTT. Residues: CAWRPGTGGKLSF.

To note about this clonotype: A read error is possible here, since a much larger clone lies one base away. The rearrangement uses TRBV6-5 and TRBJ2-1, with D hard to call. V lost 5 bases and J lost 13, with 18 bases in between. Germline CDR1 and CDR2: MNHEY and SVGAGI. The CDR3 extends over 13 amino acids. The CDR3 reads CASSPGPLLAQFF. CDR3 DNA sequence: TGTGCCAGCAGTCCTGGACCCTTACTCGCTCAGTTCTTC.

As regards this clonotype: This clone may be a read error of a much larger clone one base away. V usage is TRBV5-5 and J usage is TRBJ2-1; TRBD2 might be the D (5 bases). This CDR3 is built from 14 residues. Germline V gene data show CDR1 as SGHKS and CDR2 as YYEKEE (reference sequence). Trimming left V 5 bases short and J 7 bases short, with 16 bases between. As DNA, the CDR3 is TGTGCCAGCAGACTAGAGCTGGGATCTAATGAGCAGTTCTTC. Encoded protein: CASRLELGSNEQFF. Looking up the rest from reference TRBV5-5 and TRBJ2-1 gives the full variable domain: DAGVTQSPTHLIKTRGQQVTLRCSPISGHKSVSWYQQVLGQGPQFIFQYYEKEERGRGNFPDRFSARQFPNYSSELNVNALLLGDSALYLCASRLELGSNEQFFGPGTRLTVL.

The sample holds a few counts of this clonotype. This chain uses TRBV24-1 with TRBJ2-1; no firm D call. This CDR3 is built from 15 residues. Germline values: CDR1 KGHDR, CDR2 SFDVKD. V lost 4 bases to trimming and J lost 2 bases, with 11 bases between them. Here the CDR3 reads CATSDPTRPYNEQFF. The CDR3 nucleotides are TGTGCCACCAGTGACCCGACCCGACCCTACAATGAGCAGTTCTTC.